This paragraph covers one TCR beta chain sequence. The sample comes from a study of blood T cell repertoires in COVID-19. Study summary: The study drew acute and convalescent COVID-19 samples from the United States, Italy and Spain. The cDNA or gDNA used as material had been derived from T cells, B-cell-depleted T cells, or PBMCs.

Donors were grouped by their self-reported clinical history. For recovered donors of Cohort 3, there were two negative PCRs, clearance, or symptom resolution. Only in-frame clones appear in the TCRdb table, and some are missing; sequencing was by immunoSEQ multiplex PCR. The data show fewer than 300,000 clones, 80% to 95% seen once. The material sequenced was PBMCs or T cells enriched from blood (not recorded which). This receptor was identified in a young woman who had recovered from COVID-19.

The DNA for the CDR3 is TGTGCCAGCAGCATGACAGGGGGACGTAACTATGGCTACACCTTC. This sequence encodes CASSMTGGRNYGYTF. The V gene is TRBV3-1 (or the pseudogene TRBV3-2), the J gene TRBJ1-2, with 9 bases matching TRBD1. V lost 5 bases, J lost 1 base, and 5 bases stayed unmatched. CDR1 and CDR2 from the germline V gene are LGHDT and YNNKEL (reference sequence). The CDR3 covers 15 residues.